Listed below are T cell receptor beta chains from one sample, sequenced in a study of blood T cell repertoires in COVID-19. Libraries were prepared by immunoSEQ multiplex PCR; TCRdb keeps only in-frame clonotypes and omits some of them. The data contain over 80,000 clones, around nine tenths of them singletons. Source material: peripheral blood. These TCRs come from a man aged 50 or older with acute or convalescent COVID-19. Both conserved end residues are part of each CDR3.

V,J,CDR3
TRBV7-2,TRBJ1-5,CASSREQFQPQHF
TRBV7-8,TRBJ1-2,CASSTDTSPGQGLF
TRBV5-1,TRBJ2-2,CASSLSTGELFF
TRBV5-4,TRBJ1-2,CASSLGQGDGYTF
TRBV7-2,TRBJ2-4,CASSSSRDSVQYF
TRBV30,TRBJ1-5,CAWSVLGRNQPQHF
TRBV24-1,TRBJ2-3,CATKEEYGDTQYF
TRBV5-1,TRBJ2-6,CASSSAAGLSSGANVLTF
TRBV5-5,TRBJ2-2,CASSLVWGANTGELFF
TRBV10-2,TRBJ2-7,CASTPRDISYEQYF